Listed below are T cell receptor beta chains from one sample, sequenced in a study of graft-versus-host responses after intestinal transplantation. Clones were read by immunoSEQ multiplex PCR, and TCRdb kept only the in-frame ones, dropping some. Seen here are some 88,000 clones, more than 85% observed once, and the top ten hold 1.5% to 2.5%. These TCRs' antigens remain unknown. The specimen comprised unstimulated CD8+ T cells sorted from spleen or lymph node cells, sampled before intestinal transplant. The source of these receptors is a human donor who received an intestinal transplant. CDR3s include the opening cysteine and the closing phenylalanine or tryptophan. D genes are given only for firm matches. Some rows have no size entry. The others give once, few or many, or a class for an expanded clone.

V gene,CDR3 length,D gene,clone size,J gene,CDR3 protein,CDR3 DNA
TRBV4-3,17,TRBD1,.,TRBJ1-2,CASSQDLGMDRGNGYTF,TGCGCCAGCAGCCAAGATCTGGGGATGGACAGGGGGAATGGCTACACCTTC
TRBV4-1,14,.,.,TRBJ2-2,CASSRDTNTGELFF,TGCGCCAGCAGCCGGGACACCAACACCGGGGAGCTGTTTTTT
TRBV18,13,.,.,TRBJ2-7,CASSPSSSYEQYF,TGTGCCAGCTCACCATCGAGCTCCTACGAGCAGTACTTC
TRBV4-3,20,.,.,TRBJ1-4,CASSQDRLSGGAGANEKLFF,TGCGCCAGCAGCCAAGATCGGCTCTCGGGAGGGGCCGGAGCTAATGAAAAACTGTTTTTT
TRBV19,17,TRBD2,.,TRBJ2-1,CASSPRLLAGSHNEQFF,TGTGCCAGTAGTCCTCGACTTTTAGCGGGGAGCCACAATGAGCAGTTCTTC
TRBV19,16,TRBD1,.,TRBJ2-7,CASSIVLGQKSYEQYF,TGTGCCAGTAGTATTGTTCTGGGACAGAAGTCCTACGAGCAGTACTTC
TRBV19,14,TRBD1,.,TRBJ1-1,CASMGDRGSTEAFF,TGTGCCAGTATGGGGGACAGGGGTAGCACTGAAGCTTTCTTT
TRBV6-5,11,.,.,TRBJ1-1,CASRLNTEAFF,TGTGCCAGCAGACTTAACACTGAAGCTTTCTTT
TRBV9,16,TRBD2,.,TRBJ2-1,CASSVKGGGGRWEQFF,TGTGCCAGCAGCGTAAAGGGCGGGGGGGGGCGCTGGGAGCAGTTCTTC
TRBV7-2,15,.,.,TRBJ1-5,CASSSRVGGDQPQHF,TGTGCCAGCAGCTCGCGCGTAGGTGGAGATCAGCCCCAGCATTTT
TRBV9,17,TRBD2,.,TRBJ2-3,CASSVEGSGGASDTQYF,TGTGCCAGCAGCGTAGAAGGTAGCGGGGGGGCCTCGGATACGCAGTATTTT
TRBV5-6,14,.,.,TRBJ1-1,CASSLGQESTEAFF,TGTGCCAGCAGCTTGGGACAGGAAAGTACTGAAGCTTTCTTT
TRBV13,18,TRBD2,.,TRBJ2-2,CASSGFRSGGSDTGELFF,TGTGCCAGCAGCGGCTTTCGCAGCGGGGGATCGGACACCGGGGAGCTGTTTTTT
TRBV7-9,14,.,.,TRBJ1-2,CASSLASPRYGYTF,TGTGCCAGCAGCTTAGCTAGCCCCCGATATGGCTACACCTTC
TRBV27,15,TRBD1,.,TRBJ2-5,CASSLRTGGLETQYF,TGTGCCAGCAGCCTTCGGACAGGGGGATTGGAGACCCAGTACTTC
TRBV27,15,TRBD2,.,TRBJ2-1,CATRFGAGGYNEQFF,TGTGCCACCCGATTTGGGGCGGGGGGATACAATGAGCAGTTCTTC
TRBV4-1,12,.,.,TRBJ1-6,CASSSQGSPLHF,TGCGCCAGCAGCTCCCAGGGTTCACCCCTCCACTTT
TRBV19,14,.,.,TRBJ2-5,CASSIDPGTETQYF,TGTGCCAGTAGTATAGACCCGGGTACGGAGACCCAGTACTTC
TRBV7-9,15,.,.,TRBJ1-2,CASSPPGVADYGYTF,TGTGCCAGCAGCCCCCCTGGTGTGGCAGACTATGGCTACACCTTC
TRBV10-3,16,TRBD1,.,TRBJ1-5,CAISDGTGGLPEPQHF,TGTGCCATCAGTGACGGGACAGGGGGCCTCCCGGAGCCCCAGCATTTT
TRBV30,14,TRBD1,.,TRBJ1-1,CAGGTGLMGTEAFF,TGTGCCGGGGGGACAGGGCTCATGGGGACTGAAGCTTTCTTT
TRBV4-3,15,.,.,TRBJ2-7,CASSQDGTSSYEQYF,TGCGCCAGCAGCCAAGACGGGACATCATCCTACGAGCAGTACTTC
TRBV21-1,15,.,.,TRBJ2-7,CASSRGGQGAYEQYF,TGTGCCAGCAGCAGAGGGGGACAGGGGGCTTACGAGCAGTACTTC
TRBV6-5,13,.,.,TRBJ1-2,CASSYGTPYGYTF,TGTGCCAGCAGTTACGGGACACCGTATGGCTACACCTTC
TRBV4-3,15,.,.,TRBJ2-7,CASSQVAGLLYEQYF,TGCGCCAGCAGCCAGGTCGCTGGACTCCTATACGAGCAGTACTTC
TRBV7-6,14,TRBD1,.,TRBJ2-5,CASSLNAGGETQYF,TGTGCCAGCAGCTTAAATGCAGGGGGAGAGACCCAGTACTTC
TRBV7-8,15,TRBD2,.,TRBJ2-7,CASSTPGLAGYEQYF,TGTGCCAGCAGTACACCGGGACTAGCGGGGTACGAGCAGTACTTC
TRBV4-3,14,TRBD1,few,TRBJ2-7,CASSQGQGFYEQYF,TGCGCCAGCAGCCAAGGACAGGGGTTCTACGAGCAGTACTTC
TRBV4-3,15,TRBD1,.,TRBJ2-1,CASSLAGQGMDEQFF,TGCGCCAGCAGCCTCGCGGGACAGGGGATGGATGAGCAGTTCTTC
TRBV10-1,14,TRBD1,.,TRBJ2-7,CASSSTGDSYEQYF,TGCGCCAGCAGCTCGACAGGGGATTCCTACGAGCAGTACTTC
TRBV21-1,11,.,.,TRBJ2-1,CASSTRGEQLF,TGTGCCAGCAGCACACGAGGTGAGCAGCTCTTC
TRBV5-1,14,.,.,TRBJ1-2,CASSLMATAYGYTF,TGCGCCAGCAGCTTGATGGCGACAGCCTATGGCTACACCTTC
TRBV19,16,TRBD2,once,TRBJ2-1,CASSIAGGGGGSEQFF,TGTGCCAGTAGTATAGCCGGCGGCGGGGGAGGTAGTGAGCAGTTCTTC
TRBV7-2,17,.,.,TRBJ2-7,CASSLDPPGLSSYEQYF,TGTGCCAGCAGCTTAGATCCCCCGGGACTTAGCTCCTACGAGCAGTACTTC
TRBV5-5,15,TRBD2,.,TRBJ2-7,CASSPQRDLFYEQYF,TGTGCCAGCAGCCCACAGCGGGATTTGTTCTACGAGCAGTACTTC
TRBV5-6,14,.,.,TRBJ2-2,CASSLRVRAGELFF,TGTGCCAGCAGCTTGCGAGTGAGAGCCGGGGAGCTGTTTTTT
TRBV29-1,14,TRBD1,.,TRBJ2-1,CSVVGGTGGYEQFF,TGCAGCGTTGTGGGCGGGACAGGGGGCTATGAGCAGTTCTTC
TRBV4-3,15,.,.,TRBJ1-2,CASSQQGGLNYGYTF,TGCGCCAGCAGCCAACAGGGAGGACTTAACTATGGCTACACCTTC
TRBV6-5,13,.,.,TRBJ1-2,CASSFRTEEGYTF,TGTGCCAGCAGTTTCCGGACAGAAGAGGGCTACACCTTC
TRBV7-9,14,.,.,TRBJ1-6,CASSPAGGNSPLHF,TGTGCAAGCAGCCCCGCCGGCGGGAATTCACCCCTCCACTTT
TRBV10-2,13,.,.,TRBJ2-3,CASSEQGTDTQYF,TGCGCCAGCAGTGAGCAGGGCACAGATACGCAGTATTTT
TRBV2,14,TRBD1,.,TRBJ1-1,CARRDRDRDTEAFF,TGTGCCAGGAGAGACAGGGACCGTGACACTGAAGCTTTCTTT
TRBV4-3,15,.,.,TRBJ1-2,CASSQVLRVDYGYTF,TGCGCCAGCAGCCAAGTTTTAAGAGTTGACTATGGCTACACCTTC
TRBV4-3,15,.,.,TRBJ2-7,CASSQERGQGNEQYF,TGCGCCAGCAGCCAAGAAAGAGGGCAAGGGAACGAGCAGTACTTC
TRBV29-1,13,TRBD2,.,TRBJ2-1,CSVLAGGPGEQFF,TGCAGCGTCCTAGCGGGGGGGCCGGGTGAGCAGTTCTTC
TRBV5-8,13,.,.,TRBJ2-7,CASSLGQSYEQYF,TGTGCCAGCAGCTTGGGGCAGTCCTACGAGCAGTACTTC
TRBV13,15,.,.,TRBJ2-5,CASSSGGTGQETQYF,TGTGCCAGCAGCTCGGGAGGGACAGGGCAAGAGACCCAGTACTTC
TRBV6-1,16,TRBD2,once,TRBJ2-3,CASSDPGLAGTDTQYF,TGTGCCAGCAGTGACCCAGGACTAGCGGGCACAGATACGCAGTATTTT
TRBV4-3,15,.,.,TRBJ2-7,CASSPQRKGSYEQYF,TGCGCCAGCAGCCCCCAGCGGAAGGGCTCCTACGAGCAGTACTTC
TRBV7-9,15,.,.,TRBJ2-7,CASSPTTGRSYEQYF,TGTGCCAGCAGCCCGACGACAGGACGATCCTACGAGCAGTACTTC
TRBV2,14,.,.,TRBJ1-2,CASSDGTRYYGYTF,TGTGCCAGCAGTGATGGGACAAGGTACTATGGCTACACCTTC
TRBV7-2,14,TRBD2,.,TRBJ2-5,CATKSGGVMETQYF,TGTGCCACCAAGAGTGGGGGGGTGATGGAGACCCAGTACTTC
TRBV29-1,15,TRBD1,.,TRBJ1-2,CSVETGEYSDYGYTF,TGCAGCGTTGAGACAGGGGAGTATTCTGACTATGGCTACACCTTC
TRBV5-1,13,TRBD1,.,TRBJ2-5,CASSWTGGETQYF,TGCGCCAGCAGCTGGACAGGGGGAGAGACCCAGTACTTC
TRBV6-5,12,.,.,TRBJ1-1,CASSYPEAEAFF,TGTGCCAGCAGTTACCCCGAGGCAGAAGCTTTCTTT